This TCR beta chain was sequenced during a study of metastatic and nonmetastatic thyroid tumors (TCRdb year 2020). For the study in its entirety: The researchers compared repertoires between peripheral blood samples and tumor or nodule tissue samples from patients with malignant or benign thyroid disease. Results and caveats for the whole study, not just this receptor: TCR beta diversity was reported as significantly higher in malignant tumors than in benign nodules, in both blood and tumor samples.

CDR1 MNHEY and CDR2 SMNVEV were looked up in the germline V gene (reference sequence). V has 0 bases trimmed and J has 9 bases trimmed; junction bases matching no gene number 7. From the cysteine up to the phenylalanine, the CDR3 has a length of 15 residues. The entry retains the CDR3 DNA only, 45 bases that are in frame from base 1. Receptor libraries were prepared by PCR. The instrument given in TCRdb is Illumina HiSeq 4000. High-throughput sequencing was used to profile the CDR3 region of the TCR beta-chain in every patient. The original pipeline was this. A classifier to discriminate distant-metastatic papillary thyroid cancer patients was built from CDR3 differences across clinicopathological groups. Repertoire diversity was assessed with the Shannon index, and tumor-blood repertoire similarity with the Morisita-Horn index. Clones were called with MiXCR by TCRdb after fastp trimmed the public reads at Q25, and only in-frame beta chains were retained. These V and J calls originate from TCRdb's pipeline instead of the authors' own analysis. The sample table holds around 41,000 clones, of which roughly 3.2% were seen once. Roughly 9.1% of the sample is in the top ten clones.

This clone came up many times. What antigen it recognizes has not been identified. Base-call qualities are not available, and no considerably larger clone is one nucleotide away. No patient had received any treatment before thyroid surgery. Using T-cell receptor beta sequencing, the study looked back at clinical samples from patients collected from about 2012 to 2018. The rearrangement joined TRBV27 to TRBJ2-1; 8 bases in the middle match TRBD1. The source of this sequence is a female donor with papillary thyroid cancer or a benign thyroid nodule (not recorded which). Some clones in this sample may be carry-over from other donors' samples. Input material: blood. The DNA reads TGTGCCAGCAGTTTATCGGGACAGGTTTTCTTTGAGCAGTTCTTC. The translation is CASSLSGQVFFEQFF.